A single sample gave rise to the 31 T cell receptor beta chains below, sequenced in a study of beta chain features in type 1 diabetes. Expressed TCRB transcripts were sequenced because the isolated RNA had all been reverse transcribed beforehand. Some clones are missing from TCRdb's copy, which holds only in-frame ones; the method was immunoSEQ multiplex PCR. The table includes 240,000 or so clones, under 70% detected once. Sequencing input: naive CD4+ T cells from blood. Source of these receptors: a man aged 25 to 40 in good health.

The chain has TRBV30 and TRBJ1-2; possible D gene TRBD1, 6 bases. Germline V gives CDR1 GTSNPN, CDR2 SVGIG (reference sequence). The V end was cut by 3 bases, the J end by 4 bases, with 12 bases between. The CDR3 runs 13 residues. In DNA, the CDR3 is TGTGCCTGGAGACCAGGACAGACCTATGGCTACACCTTC. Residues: CAWRPGQTYGYTF. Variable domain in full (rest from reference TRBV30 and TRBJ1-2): SQTIHQWPATLVQPVGSPLSLECTVEGTSNPNLYWYRQAAGRGLQLLFYSVGIGQISSEVPQNLSASRPQDRQFILSSKKLLLSDSGFYLCAWRPGQTYGYTFGSGTRLTVV.

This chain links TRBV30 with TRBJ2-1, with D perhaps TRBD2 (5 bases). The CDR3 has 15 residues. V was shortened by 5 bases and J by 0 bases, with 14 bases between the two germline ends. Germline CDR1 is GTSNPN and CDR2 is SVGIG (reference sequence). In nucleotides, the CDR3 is TGTGCCTGGGCGGGTCGACGGACCTCCTACAATGAGCAGTTCTTC. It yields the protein CAWAGRRTSYNEQFF. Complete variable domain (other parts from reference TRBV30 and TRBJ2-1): SQTIHQWPATLVQPVGSPLSLECTVEGTSNPNLYWYRQAAGRGLQLLFYSVGIGQISSEVPQNLSASRPQDRQFILSSKKLLLSDSGFYLCAWAGRRTSYNEQFFGPGTRLTVL.

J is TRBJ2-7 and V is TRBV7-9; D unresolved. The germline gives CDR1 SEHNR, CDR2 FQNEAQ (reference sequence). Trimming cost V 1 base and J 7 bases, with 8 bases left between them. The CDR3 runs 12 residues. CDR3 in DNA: TGTGCCAGCAGCTTAGTGGCCGATGAGCAGTACTTC. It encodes CASSLVADEQYF.

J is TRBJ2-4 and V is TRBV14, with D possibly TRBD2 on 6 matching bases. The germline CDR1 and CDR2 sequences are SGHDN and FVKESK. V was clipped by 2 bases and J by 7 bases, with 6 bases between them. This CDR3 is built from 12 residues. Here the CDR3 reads CASSQSGNIQYF. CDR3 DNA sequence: TGTGCCAGCAGCCAAAGCGGGAACATTCAGTACTTC.

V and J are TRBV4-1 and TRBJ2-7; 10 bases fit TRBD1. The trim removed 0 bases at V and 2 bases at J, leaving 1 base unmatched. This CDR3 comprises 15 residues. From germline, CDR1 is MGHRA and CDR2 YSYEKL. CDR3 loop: CASSQEGQGTYEQYF. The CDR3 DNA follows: TGCGCCAGCAGCCAAGAGGGACAGGGGACCTACGAGCAGTACTTC.

The CDR3 loop is CASSLQGEGSYEQYF. Here the CDR3 DNA reads TGTGCCAGCAGCTTACAGGGGGAGGGCTCCTACGAGCAGTACTTC. This chain connects TRBV7-2 to TRBJ2-7; D possibly matches TRBD1 or TRBD2 (7 bases each). Trimming left V 2 bases short and J 0 bases short, with 11 bases between. Germline V gene sequence: CDR1 SGHTA, CDR2 FQGNSA. This CDR3 comprises 15 residues.

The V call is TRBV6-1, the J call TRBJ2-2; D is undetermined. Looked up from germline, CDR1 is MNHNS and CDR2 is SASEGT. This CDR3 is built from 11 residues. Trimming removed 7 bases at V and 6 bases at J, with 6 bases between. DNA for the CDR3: TGTGCCAGCATTGGGGCCGGGGAGCTGTTTTTT. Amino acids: CASIGAGELFF.

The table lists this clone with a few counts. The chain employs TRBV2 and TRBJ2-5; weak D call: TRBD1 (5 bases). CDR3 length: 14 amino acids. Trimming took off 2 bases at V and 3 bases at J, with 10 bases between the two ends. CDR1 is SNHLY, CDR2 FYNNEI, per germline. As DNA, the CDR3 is TGTGCCAGCAGTGAACAGGGTTGGGAAGAGACCCAGTACTTC. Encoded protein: CASSEQGWEETQYF.

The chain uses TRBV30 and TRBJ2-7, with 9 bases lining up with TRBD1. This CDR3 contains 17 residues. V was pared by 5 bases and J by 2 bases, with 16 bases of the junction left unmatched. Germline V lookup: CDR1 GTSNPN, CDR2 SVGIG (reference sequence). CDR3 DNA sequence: TGTGCCTGGGTAGAATCTCCCGGGACAGGGAAGCCCTACGAGCAGTACTTC. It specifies CAWVESPGTGKPYEQYF.

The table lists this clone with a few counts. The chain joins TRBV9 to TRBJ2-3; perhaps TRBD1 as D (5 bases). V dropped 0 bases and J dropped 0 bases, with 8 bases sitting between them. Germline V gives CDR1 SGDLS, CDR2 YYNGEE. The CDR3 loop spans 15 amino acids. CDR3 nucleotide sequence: TGTGCCAGCAGCGTAGCAGGGATTAGCACAGATACGCAGTATTTT. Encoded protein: CASSVAGISTDTQYF.

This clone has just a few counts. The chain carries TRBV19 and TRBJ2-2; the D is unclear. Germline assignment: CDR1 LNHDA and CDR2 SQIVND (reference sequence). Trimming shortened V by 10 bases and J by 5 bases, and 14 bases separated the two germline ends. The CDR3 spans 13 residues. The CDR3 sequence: CATRLGRTGELFF. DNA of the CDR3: TGTGCCACAAGATTAGGACGGACCGGGGAGCTGTTTTTT.

CDR3 amino acids: CASRETPDTQYF. In DNA form, the CDR3 reads TGTGCCAGCAGGGAGACCCCAGATACGCAGTATTTT. The genes are TRBV2 and TRBJ2-3; D gene ambiguous. Germline lookup yields CDR1 SNHLY and CDR2 FYNNEI. The V and J ends lost 6 bases and 4 bases respectively, with 8 bases between them. The CDR3 covers 12 residues.

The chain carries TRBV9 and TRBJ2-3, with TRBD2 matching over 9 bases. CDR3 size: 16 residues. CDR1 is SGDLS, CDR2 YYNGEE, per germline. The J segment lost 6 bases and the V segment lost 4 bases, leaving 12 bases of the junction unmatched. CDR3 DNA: TGTGCCAGCAGCCTAGATACTAGCGGGCGAGGGGATACGCAGTATTTT. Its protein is CASSLDTSGRGDTQYF.

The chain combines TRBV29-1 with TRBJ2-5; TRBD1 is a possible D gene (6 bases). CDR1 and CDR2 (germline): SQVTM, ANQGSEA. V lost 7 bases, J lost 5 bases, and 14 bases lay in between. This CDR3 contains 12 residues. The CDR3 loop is CSAEQGAETQYF. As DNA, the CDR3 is TGCAGCGCCGAACAGGGTGCGGAGACCCAGTACTTC.

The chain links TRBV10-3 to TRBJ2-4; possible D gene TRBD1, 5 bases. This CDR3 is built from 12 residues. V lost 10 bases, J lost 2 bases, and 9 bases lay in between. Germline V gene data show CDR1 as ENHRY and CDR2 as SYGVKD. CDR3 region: CATQGPKNIQYF. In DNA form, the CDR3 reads TGTGCCACCCAGGGCCCCAAAAACATTCAGTACTTC.

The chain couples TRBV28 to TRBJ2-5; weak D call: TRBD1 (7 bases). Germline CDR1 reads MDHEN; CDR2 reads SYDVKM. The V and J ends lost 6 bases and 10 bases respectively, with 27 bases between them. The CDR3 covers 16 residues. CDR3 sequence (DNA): TGTGCCAGCAGACCGACAGGGACGGCTAAATGGGGGGACCAGTACTTC. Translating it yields CASRPTGTAKWGDQYF. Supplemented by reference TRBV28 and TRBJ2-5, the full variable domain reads DVKVTQSSRYLVKRTGEKVFLECVQDMDHENMFWYRQDPGLGLRLIYFSYDVKMKEKGDIPEGYSVSREKKERFSLILESASTNQTSMYLCASRPTGTAKWGDQYFGPGTRLLVL.

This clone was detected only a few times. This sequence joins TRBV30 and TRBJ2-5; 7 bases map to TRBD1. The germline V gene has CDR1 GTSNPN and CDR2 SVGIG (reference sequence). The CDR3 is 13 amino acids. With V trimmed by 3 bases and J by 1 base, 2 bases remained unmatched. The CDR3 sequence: CAWRRGLQETQYF. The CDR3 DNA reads TGTGCCTGGAGGAGGGGGCTCCAAGAGACCCAGTACTTC.

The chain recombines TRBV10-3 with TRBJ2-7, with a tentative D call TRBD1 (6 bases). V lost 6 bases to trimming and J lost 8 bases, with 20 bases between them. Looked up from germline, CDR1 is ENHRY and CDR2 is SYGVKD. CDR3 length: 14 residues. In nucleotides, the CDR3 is TGTGCCATCAGGGGACACCTGCCTGCCTTTCAGCAGTACTTC. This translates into CAIRGHLPAFQQYF.

The CDR3 region is CASSIFPFEQYF. CDR3 nucleotides: TGTGCCAGCAGCATCTTCCCGTTCGAGCAGTACTTC. This chain connects TRBV7-2 to TRBJ2-7, with no clear D. Trimming shortened V by 5 bases and J by 6 bases, and 11 bases separated the two germline ends. The CDR3 covers 12 residues. Germline V gene lookup returns CDR1 SGHTA and CDR2 FQGNSA.

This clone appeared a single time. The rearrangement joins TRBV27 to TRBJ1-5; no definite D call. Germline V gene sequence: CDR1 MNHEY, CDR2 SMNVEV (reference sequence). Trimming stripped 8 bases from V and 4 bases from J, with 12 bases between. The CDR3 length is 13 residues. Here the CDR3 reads CASGTPGNQPQHF. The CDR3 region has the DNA TGTGCCAGCGGTACCCCGGGTAATCAGCCCCAGCATTTT.

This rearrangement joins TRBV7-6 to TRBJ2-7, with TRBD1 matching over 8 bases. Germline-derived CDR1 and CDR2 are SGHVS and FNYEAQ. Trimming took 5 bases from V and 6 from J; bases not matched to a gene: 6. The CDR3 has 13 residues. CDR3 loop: CASSPTGAVEQYF. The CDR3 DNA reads TGTGCCAGCAGCCCGACAGGGGCTGTCGAGCAGTACTTC.

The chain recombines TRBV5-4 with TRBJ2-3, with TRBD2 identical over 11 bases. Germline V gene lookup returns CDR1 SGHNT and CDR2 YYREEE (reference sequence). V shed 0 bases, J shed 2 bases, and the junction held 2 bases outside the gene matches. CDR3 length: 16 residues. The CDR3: CASSLAGLADTDTQYF. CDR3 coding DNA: TGTGCCAGCAGCTTGGCGGGACTAGCGGACACAGATACGCAGTATTTT. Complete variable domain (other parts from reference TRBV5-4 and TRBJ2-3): ETGVTQSPTHLIKTRGQQVTLRCSSQSGHNTVSWYQQALGQGPQFIFQYYREEENGRGNFPPRFSGLQFPNYSSELNVNALELDDSALYLCASSLAGLADTDTQYFGPGTRLTVL.

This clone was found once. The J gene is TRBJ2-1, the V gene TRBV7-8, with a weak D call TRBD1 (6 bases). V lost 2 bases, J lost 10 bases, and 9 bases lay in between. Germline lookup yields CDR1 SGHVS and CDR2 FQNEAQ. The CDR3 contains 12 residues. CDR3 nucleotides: TGTGCCAGCAGCTTACTGACAGGAGAGCAGTTCTTC. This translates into CASSLLTGEQFF.

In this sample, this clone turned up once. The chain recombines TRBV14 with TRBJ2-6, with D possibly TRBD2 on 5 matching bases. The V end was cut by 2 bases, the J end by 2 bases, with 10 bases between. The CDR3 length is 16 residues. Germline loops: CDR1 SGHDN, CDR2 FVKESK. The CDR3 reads CASSQIRGAGANVLTF. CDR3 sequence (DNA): TGTGCCAGCAGCCAAATTCGGGGAGCTGGGGCCAACGTCCTGACTTTC.

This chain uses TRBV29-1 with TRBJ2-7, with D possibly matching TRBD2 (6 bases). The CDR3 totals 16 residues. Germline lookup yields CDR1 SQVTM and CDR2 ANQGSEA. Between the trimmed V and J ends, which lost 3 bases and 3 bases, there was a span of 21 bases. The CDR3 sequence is CSVDDPGGRGGYEQYF. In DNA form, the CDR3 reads TGCAGCGTTGACGACCCCGGGGGAAGGGGAGGCTACGAGCAGTACTTC.

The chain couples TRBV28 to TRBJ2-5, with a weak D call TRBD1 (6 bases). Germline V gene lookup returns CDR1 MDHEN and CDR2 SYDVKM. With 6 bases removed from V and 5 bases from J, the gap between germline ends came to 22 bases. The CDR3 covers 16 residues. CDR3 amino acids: CASSPAVTGRKETQYF. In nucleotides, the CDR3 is TGTGCCAGCAGCCCAGCCGTGACAGGCCGAAAGGAGACCCAGTACTTC.

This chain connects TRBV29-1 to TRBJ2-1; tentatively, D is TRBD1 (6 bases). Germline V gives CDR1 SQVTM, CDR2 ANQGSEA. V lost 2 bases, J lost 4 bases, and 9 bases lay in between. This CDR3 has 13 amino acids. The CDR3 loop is CSVERTDYNEQFF. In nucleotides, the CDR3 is TGCAGCGTTGAACGGACAGATTACAATGAGCAGTTCTTC.

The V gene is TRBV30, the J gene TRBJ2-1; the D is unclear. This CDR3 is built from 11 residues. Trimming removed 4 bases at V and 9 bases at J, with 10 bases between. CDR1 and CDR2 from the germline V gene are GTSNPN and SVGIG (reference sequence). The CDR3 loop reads CAWTHTREQFF. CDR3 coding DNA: TGTGCCTGGACGCACACACGTGAGCAGTTCTTC.

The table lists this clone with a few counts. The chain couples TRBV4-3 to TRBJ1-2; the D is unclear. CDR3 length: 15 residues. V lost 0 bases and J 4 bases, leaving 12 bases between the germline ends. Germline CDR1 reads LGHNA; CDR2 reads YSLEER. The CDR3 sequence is CASSQDLGNLYGYTF. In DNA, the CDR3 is TGCGCCAGCAGCCAAGATCTAGGGAACCTCTATGGCTACACCTTC.

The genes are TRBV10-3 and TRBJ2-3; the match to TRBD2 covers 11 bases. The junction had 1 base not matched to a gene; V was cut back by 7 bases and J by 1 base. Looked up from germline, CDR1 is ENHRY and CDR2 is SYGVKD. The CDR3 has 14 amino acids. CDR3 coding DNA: TGTGCCATCAAACTAGCGGGGGGCACAGATACGCAGTATTTT. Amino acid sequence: CAIKLAGGTDTQYF.

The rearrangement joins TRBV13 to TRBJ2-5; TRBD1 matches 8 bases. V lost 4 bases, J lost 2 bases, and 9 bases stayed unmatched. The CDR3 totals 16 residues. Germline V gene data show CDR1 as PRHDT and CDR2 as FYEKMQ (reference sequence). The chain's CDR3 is CASSWDRRVGQETQYF. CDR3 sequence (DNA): TGTGCCAGCAGCTGGGACAGGAGGGTAGGGCAAGAGACCCAGTACTTC. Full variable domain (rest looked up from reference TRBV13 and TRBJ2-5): AAGVIQSPRHLIKEKRETATLKCYPIPRHDTVYWYQQGPGQDPQFLISFYEKMQSDKGSIPDRFSAQQFSDYHSELNMSSLELGDSALYFCASSWDRRVGQETQYFGPGTRLLVL.